The 10 T cell receptor beta chains below were found in one sample sequenced in a study of tumor-infiltrating lymphocytes in oesophageal squamous cell carcinoma. TCRdb reprocessed the PCR reads via MiXCR and lists one record per CDR3 protein. Altogether over 15,000 distinct CDR3 sequences are present, roughly 53% being singletons, with the ten largest covering around 20%. The sample was esophageal tumor tissue. Receptors were obtained from a male donor with esophageal squamous cell carcinoma.

This clonotype was recorded a few times. The rearrangement joins TRBV7-2 to TRBJ2-6; 10 nucleotides line up with TRBD2. TRBJ2-1 explains the end of the DNA better; the J call may be wrong. Germline V gene lookup returns CDR1 SGHTA and CDR2 FQGNSA. The CDR3 totals 14 residues. The CDR3 sequence is CASSLLAGVGEQFF. CDR3 nucleotide sequence: TGTGCCAGCAGCTTACTAGCGGGAGTGGGTGAGCAGTTCTTC.

This clonotype was observed a few times. This chain joins TRBV6-1 and TRBJ2-1; 8 positions match TRBD2. Matching the DNA end better, TRBJ2-7 makes the J call doubtful. CDR3 length equals 17 residues. Germline loops: CDR1 MNHNS, CDR2 SASEGT. The CDR3 here is CASRGAGTSSPDREQYF. Here the CDR3 DNA reads TGTGCCAGCAGGGGAGCCGGGACTAGTAGCCCCGATCGGGAGCAGTACTTC.

This clonotype was observed a few times. Given the absence of the conserved phenylalanine or tryptophan at the CDR3 end, a read error is likely. Because the CDR3's place on the DNA is in doubt, the DNA is left out and the CDR3 is given as listed by TCRdb. J is TRBJ1-2 and V is TRBV28. Germline values: CDR1 MDHEN, CDR2 SYDVKM. Both ends counted, the CDR3 spans 9 residues. The CDR3 spells CASSLIPAS.

V and J are TRBV11-3 and TRBJ2-3; D possibly corresponds to TRBD1 (6 bases). Trimming shortened V by 1 base and J by 2 bases, and 10 bases separated the two germline ends. CDR3 size: 15 residues. The germline V gene has CDR1 SGHNT and CDR2 YENEEA. The DNA for the CDR3 is TGTGCCAGCAGCTTAGGGGCAGGGGACACAGATACGCAGTATTTT. Amino acids: CASSLGAGDTDTQYF. The full variable domain, rest sourced from reference TRBV11-3 and TRBJ2-3, is EAGVVQSPRYKIIEKKQPVAFWCNPISGHNTLYWYLQNLGQGPELLIRYENEEAVDDSQLPKDRFSAERLKGVDSTLKIQPAELGDSAVYLCASSLGAGDTDTQYFGPGTRLTVL.

V and J are TRBV5-4 and TRBJ2-2; TRBD1 agrees at 10 bases. V was clipped by 4 bases and J by 5 bases; unmatched bases: 8. The CDR3 consists of 16 residues. CDR1 is SGHNT and CDR2 is YYREEE in the germline V gene (reference sequence). The chain's CDR3 is CASSGWDRGTTGELFF. CDR3 in DNA: TGTGCCAGCAGCGGTTGGGACAGGGGAACGACCGGGGAGCTGTTTTTT.

The chain links TRBV6-8 to TRBJ2-7; D possibly uses TRBD1 or TRBD2 (5 bases each). V was shortened by 8 bases and J by 9 bases, with 20 bases between the two germline ends. Germline lookup yields CDR1 MNHGY and CDR2 SAAAGT. The CDR3 totals 13 residues. For the CDR3, the DNA is TGTGCCAGCGAAGGGACCAGCACAGATACGCAGTACTTC. Translation: CASEGTSTDTQYF.

Notes on this clonotype: At one end the junction does not follow the germline gene, possibly because of a read error. The chain is built from TRBV7-9 and TRBJ2-7, with 12 bases lining up with TRBD2. Germline CDR1 reads SEHNR; CDR2 reads FQNEAQ (reference sequence). This CDR3 has 17 amino acids. The DNA for the CDR3 is TGTGCCAGCAGCTTTCTAGCGGGAGGGGCGAGCACCGGGGAGCTGTATTTT. Residues: CASSFLAGGASTGELYF.

The gene calls are TRBV7-8 and TRBJ2-5; TRBD2 might be the D (6 bases). The DNA end is more similar to TRBJ2-7, so the J call may be wrong. This CDR3 has 14 amino acids. Germline-derived CDR1 and CDR2 are SGHVS and FQNEAQ. CDR3 coding DNA: TGTGCCAGCAGCTTAGGGGGGGTTTCCTACGAGCAGTACTTC. Translated: CASSLGGVSYEQYF.

The rearrangement uses TRBV28 and TRBJ2-4; no clear D gene. Looked up from germline, CDR1 is MDHEN and CDR2 is SYDVKM. The CDR3 consists of 12 residues. V was clipped by 2 bases and J by 3 bases, with 2 bases between them. In DNA, the CDR3 is TGTGCCAGCAGTTTAGACAAAAACATTCAGTACTTC. Its protein product is CASSLDKNIQYF.

The V call is TRBV24-1, the J call TRBJ2-2; D remains unclear. The length of the CDR3 is 13 residues. V was trimmed by 5 bases and J by 7 bases, leaving 10 bases between them. Germline CDR1 KGHDR, CDR2 SFDVKD. The DNA of the CDR3 is TGTGCCACCAGTGGTCTAGTGGGCGGGGAGCTGTTTTTT. Amino acids: CATSGLVGGELFF.